A selection of T cell receptor beta chains follows, all from one sample in a study of T cells in localized non-small cell lung cancer. Repertoires were generated with immunoSEQ multiplex PCR, while TCRdb's copy carries only in-frame clones and drops some. The sample comprises tens of thousands of clones, roughly 93% of which are singletons, and approximately 7.9% rests with the top ten. Sequenced material: peripheral blood, taken before any cancer treatment. The receptors come from a female donor of 60 years or more with stage I lung adenocarcinoma. Each CDR3 is given with its conserved first and last residue. The D gene is left open where the match is weak. Not all rows give a size; the values are once, few, many and, for expanded clones, a class.

>TRBJ2-3|TRBV19|-|-
TGTGCCAGTAGTATGCGATCCCCCGCCGATACGCAGTATTTT
CASSMRSPADTQYF
>TRBJ2-2|TRBV9|-|-
TGTGCCAGCAGCGAATCAGGGTTCGGGGAGCTGTTTTTT
CASSESGFGELFF
>TRBJ2-1|TRBV9|-|-
TGTGCCAGCAGCGTAGATGGCAGGGCCTCTTGGGATGAGCAGTTCTTC
CASSVDGRASWDEQFF
>TRBJ2-5|TRBV9|-|TRBD1
TGTGCCAGCAGCGCTACGGGACAGGGGGCGCGAGAGACCCAGTACTTC
CASSATGQGARETQYF
>TRBJ1-4|TRBV25-1|-|TRBD1
TGTGCCAGCAGTGCTTCGGGACAGGGAAGCGAAAAACTGTTTTTT
CASSASGQGSEKLFF
>TRBJ2-3|TRBV28|-|-
TGTGCCAGCAGTTTCCCCAGGGCAAGTACGCAGTATTTT
CASSFPRASTQYF
>TRBJ1-4|TRBV9|-|TRBD1
TGTGCCAGCAGCGTTACAGGGGGCGCGGGTAATGAAAAACTGTTTTTT
CASSVTGGAGNEKLFF
>TRBJ2-1|TRBV9|-|TRBD2
TGTGCCAGCAGCGTAGAATCGGGCGGGAGGGCCGGTGAGCAATTCTTC
CASSVESGGRAGEQFF
>TRBJ2-7|TRBV30|-|TRBD1
TGTGCCTGGAGTTCAGGGGGCATCTCCTACGAGCAGTACTTC
CAWSSGGISYEQYF
>TRBJ2-7|TRBV25-1|-|-
TGTGCCAGCTACGGTTTCCACGAGCAGTACTTC
CASYGFHEQYF
>TRBJ2-1|TRBV6-1|-|TRBD2
TGTGCCGGGAATAGCGGGAGTGGTTCCTACAATGAGCAGTTCTTC
CAGNSGSGSYNEQFF
>TRBJ1-1|TRBV9|-|-
TGTGCCAGCAGCGTAGACAGGAACACTGAAGCTTTCTTT
CASSVDRNTEAFF
>TRBJ1-2|TRBV30|-|TRBD1
TGTGCCCGCCTTTCCGGGACAGGGGGTACCTATGGCTACACCTTC
CARLSGTGGTYGYTF
>TRBJ1-2|TRBV5-1|-|-
TGCGCCAGCAGCTTGGATACAGGGAAAAACTATGGCTACACCTTC
CASSLDTGKNYGYTF
>TRBJ2-1|TRBV19|-|TRBD1
TGTGCCAGTAGTCCCCACGGACAGGGTCTCCCCCTTTACAATGAGCAGTTCTTC
CASSPHGQGLPLYNEQFF
>TRBJ1-1|TRBV18|-|TRBD1
TGTGCCAGCTCCCCTAGCGAACAGGGGACTGAAGCTTTCTTT
CASSPSEQGTEAFF
>TRBJ1-1|TRBV27|-|-
TGTGCCAGCAGTTTCAGATGGGAAACTGAAGCTTTCTTT
CASSFRWETEAFF
>TRBJ2-7|TRBV19|-|-
TGTGCCAGTAGCACCGGGTCCTACGAGCAGTACTTC
CASSTGSYEQYF
>TRBJ2-5|TRBV4-3|-|TRBD2
TGCGCCAGCAGCCAAGGGCTAGCGGGGTTCGAGACCCAGTACTTC
CASSQGLAGFETQYF
>TRBJ2-7|TRBV5-1|-|-
TGCGCCAGCAGCTTGGAGGGCGGGTTCTCCTACGAGCAGTACTTC
CASSLEGGFSYEQYF
>TRBJ1-1|TRBV6-5|-|-
TGTGCCAGCAGTTACTCGTGGGGTAACAGGGTACCTGAAGCTTTCTTT
CASSYSWGNRVPEAFF
>TRBJ2-3|TRBV7-9|-|-
TGTGCCAGCAGCCCATTAGCGGCTAGCACAGATACGCAGTATTTT
CASSPLAASTDTQYF
>TRBJ1-1|TRBV27|-|-
TGTGCCAGCATGCTGACAAGGGGGAACACTGAAGCTTTCTTT
CASMLTRGNTEAFF
>TRBJ2-7|TRBV4-3|-|TRBD2
TGCGCCAGCAGCCTTCAAAAACCGGGACTAGCGTGGAACGAGCAGTACTTC
CASSLQKPGLAWNEQYF
>TRBJ2-5|TRBV11-3|-|TRBD1
TGTGCCAGCAGCCACGATGGGACAGGGGGAGGGCAAGAGACCCAGTACTTC
CASSHDGTGGGQETQYF
>TRBJ2-5|TRBV5-1|-|-
TGCGCCAGCAGCTTTGCGGGGAGGCAAGAGACCCAGTACTTC
CASSFAGRQETQYF
>TRBJ2-2|TRBV5-1|-|-
TGCGCCAGCAGCTCGGGCGCCACCGGGGAGCTGTTTTTT
CASSSGATGELFF
>TRBJ2-1|TRBV19|-|TRBD2
TGTGCCAGTAGTGCCCTAGCGGGAGGGGGGAATGAGCAGTTCTTC
CASSALAGGGNEQFF
>TRBJ2-5|TRBV4-1|-|-
TGCGCCAGCAGCCAAGGGCAGGGGGAGGGCCAAGAGACCCAGTACTTC
CASSQGQGEGQETQYF
>TRBJ2-5|TRBV7-2|-|TRBD2
TGTGCCAGCAGCTTACACAATGGACTAGCGGGGGGGCGGGAGACCCAGTACTTC
CASSLHNGLAGGRETQYF
>TRBJ2-3|TRBV12-5|once|-
TGTGCTAGTGGTTTGGGACTCTTTCCAGATACGCAGTATTTT
CASGLGLFPDTQYF
>TRBJ2-2|TRBV5-1|-|-
TGCGCCAGCAGCTTGGTAGAGGGCGGCACCGGGGAGCTGTTTTTT
CASSLVEGGTGELFF
>TRBJ1-1|TRBV5-1|-|-
TGCGCCAGCAGCTTGGAGCAGGGGAACACTGAAGCTTTCTTT
CASSLEQGNTEAFF
>TRBJ2-5|TRBV19|-|TRBD2
TGTGCCAGTAGTCTTCCGGGACTAGCGGAAGAGACCCAGTACTTC
CASSLPGLAEETQYF
>TRBJ2-3|TRBV15|-|-
TGTGCCACCACCCTAGGACGGCGATCAGATACGCAGTATTTT
CATTLGRRSDTQYF
>TRBJ1-3|TRBV28|-|-
TGTGCCAGCAGTTTGTGGGGGTACTCTGGAAACACCATATATTTT
CASSLWGYSGNTIYF
>TRBJ1-5|TRBV7-2|-|TRBD1
TGTGCCAGCAGCTCAATTGGGACAGGGGGGTTTCGGCCCCAGCATTTT
CASSSIGTGGFRPQHF
>TRBJ2-5|TRBV11-3|-|-
TGTGCCAGCAGCTTAGAACTAGCTCTGGGTAGGGAGACCCAGTACTTC
CASSLELALGRETQYF
>TRBJ2-2|TRBV9|-|-
TGTGCCAGCAGCGAGGCAGGGACTTCGAACACCGGGGAGCTGTTTTTT
CASSEAGTSNTGELFF
>TRBJ1-2|TRBV9|few|TRBD1
TGTGCCAGCAGTACCGGGACAGTCATCGACTATGGCTACACCTTC
CASSTGTVIDYGYTF
>TRBJ2-5|TRBV5-1|-|-
TGCGCCAGCAGCTTAATCGGAAGAGGGTCAGAGACCCAGTACTTC
CASSLIGRGSETQYF
>TRBJ1-2|TRBV7-9|-|-
TGTGCCAGCAGGCCGGAGCCGGGTGGGCTTCACTATGGCTACACCTTC
CASRPEPGGLHYGYTF